This record covers a single T cell receptor beta chain. Other DNA sequences in the sample encode the same CDR3. This sample is drawn from a study of blood T cell repertoires in COVID-19. Germline V gives CDR1 SGHTA, CDR2 FQGNSA. The V gene lost 5 bases and the J gene lost 4 bases, with 11 bases spanning the gap. The CDR3 contains 13 residues. Sequenced by immunoSEQ multiplex PCR; TCRdb stores in-frame clones only, minus some. This sample has some 410,000 clones; 70% to 90% occur once, and the top ten carry more than 0.9%. The chain couples TRBV7-2 to TRBJ2-5; tentative D call: TRBD2 (6 bases). Material for sequencing was PBMCs or T cells enriched from blood (not recorded which). The receptor's source is a woman younger than 45 with acute COVID-19. The CDR3 here is CASSPGLRETQYF. The CDR3 nucleotides read TGTGCCAGCAGCCCGGGACTCCGAGAGACCCAGTACTTC.